The clone carrying this T cell receptor beta chain was recorded many times. The antigen is not known. This record comes from a study of T cell repertoires in cytomegalovirus infection. CDR3 length: 15 residues. V shed 4 bases and J 8 bases; nucleotides not matched to a gene: 5. The germline V gene encodes CDR1 SGHVS and CDR2 FQNEAQ. Via MiXCR, TCRdb re-called the reads, giving one row per CDR3 protein. The data show roughly 230,000 distinct CDR3 sequences, with around 15% seen just once and about 45% held by the top ten. The study, taken as a whole, reports: Pooled public TCR beta family frequency picked out CMV carriers with the relevant HLA. The ex vivo response was dominated by HLA-C-restricted CMV-specific TCR beta clonotypes.

The J gene is TRBJ1-6, the V gene TRBV7-8; TRBD1 matches 10 bases. The sequence was obtained from a human donor in good health (CMV status not recorded). Some clones in this sample may be carry-over from other donors' samples. Sequencing was carried out using CD8+ T cells from PBMCs. The CDR3 region is CASSYSGTGDSPLHF. The CDR3 region has the DNA TGTGCCAGCAGCTACTCCGGGACAGGGGATTCACCCCTCCACTTT.